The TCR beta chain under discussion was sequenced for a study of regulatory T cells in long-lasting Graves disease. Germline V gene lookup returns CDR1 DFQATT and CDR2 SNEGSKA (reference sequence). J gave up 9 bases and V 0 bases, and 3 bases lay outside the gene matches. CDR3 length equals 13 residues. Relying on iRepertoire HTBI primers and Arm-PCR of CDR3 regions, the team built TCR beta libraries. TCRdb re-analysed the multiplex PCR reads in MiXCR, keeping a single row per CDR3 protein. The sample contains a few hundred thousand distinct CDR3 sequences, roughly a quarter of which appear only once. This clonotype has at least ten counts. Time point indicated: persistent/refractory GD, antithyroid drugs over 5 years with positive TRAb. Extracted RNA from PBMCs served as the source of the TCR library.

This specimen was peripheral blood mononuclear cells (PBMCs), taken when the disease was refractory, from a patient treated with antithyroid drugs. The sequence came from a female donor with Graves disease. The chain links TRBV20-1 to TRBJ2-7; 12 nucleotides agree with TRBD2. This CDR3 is CSARDLLAGGQYF. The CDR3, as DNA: TGCAGTGCTAGAGATCTACTAGCGGGAGGGCAGTACTTC.